This paragraph covers one T cell receptor (beta chain) sequence. The antigen is unknown. The sample originates from a study of OX40 agonist ivuxolimab in advanced cancers. Study-level findings and limits: The CD4+ and CD8+ T cells in the blood had expanded clonally by week 6 at 0.1 to 3.0 mg/kg.

Clones were read by immunoSEQ multiplex PCR, and TCRdb kept only the in-frame ones, dropping some. The sample shows over 60,000 clones, roughly 80% of them seen only once. The J segment lost 7 bases and the V segment lost 5 bases, leaving 4 bases of the junction unmatched. The CDR3 runs to 14 residues. The germline gives CDR1 SNHLY, CDR2 FYNNEI. The chain carries TRBV2 and TRBJ1-4, with 10 bases lining up with TRBD1. The clonotype was recovered from an adult with an advanced solid tumor such as melanoma, head and neck, liver or kidney cancer. The sequencing here drew on CD4+ or CD8+ T cells sorted from blood, taken in a trial of the OX40 agonist ivuxolimab. The CDR3 sequence: CASSIDRGPEKLFF. As DNA, the CDR3 is TGTGCCAGCAGTATAGACAGGGGGCCTGAAAAACTGTTTTTT.